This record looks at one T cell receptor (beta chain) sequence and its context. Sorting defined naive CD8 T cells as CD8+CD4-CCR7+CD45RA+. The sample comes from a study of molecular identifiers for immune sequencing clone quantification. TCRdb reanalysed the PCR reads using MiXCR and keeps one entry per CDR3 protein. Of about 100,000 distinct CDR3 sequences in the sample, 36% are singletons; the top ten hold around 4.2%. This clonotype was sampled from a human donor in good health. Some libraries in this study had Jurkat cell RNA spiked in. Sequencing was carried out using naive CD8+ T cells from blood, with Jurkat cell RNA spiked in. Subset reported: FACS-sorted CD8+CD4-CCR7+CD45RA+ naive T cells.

CDR3 loop: CASSPLGDSGANVLTF. The DNA for the CDR3 is TGTGCCAGCAGCCCCCTAGGCGACTCTGGGGCCAACGTCCTGACTTTC. This sequence joins TRBV3-1 and TRBJ2-6; no clear D gene. The germline V gene encodes CDR1 LGHDT and CDR2 YNNKEL (reference sequence). V lost 4 bases, J lost 0 bases, and 10 bases lay in between. The CDR3 runs 16 residues. Variable domain in full (rest from reference TRBV3-1 and TRBJ2-6): DTAVSQTPKYLVTQMGNDKSIKCEQNLGHDTMYWYKQDSKKFLKIMFSYNNKELIINETVPNRFSPKSPDKAHLNLHINSLELGDSAVYFCASSPLGDSGANVLTFGAGSRLTVL.